This note documents a single T cell receptor beta chain sequence. No antigen is known for it. Losses at the gene ends were 7 bases for V and 3 bases for J; bases not matched to a gene: 2. This CDR3 contains 14 residues. CDR1 and CDR2 (germline): LNHDA, SQIVND (reference sequence). The sample originates from a study of cytomegalovirus exposure and HLA in healthy donors. Study-level results: Many donors carried some public TCRs, although rarity characterized most TCR sequences.

PCR was performed using 60 Vbeta and 13 Jbeta primers. Measured with immunoSEQ multiplex PCR; TCRdb has only the in-frame clones, and not every one. This table holds about 95,000 clones, around three quarters found once. The TCR originated in a man in his fifties or sixties in good health and CMV-seronegative. The rearrangement uses TRBV19 and TRBJ2-6, with 8 nucleotides matching TRBD1. The specimen sequenced was PBMCs. The CDR3 sequence is CASTRGLGANVLTF. The DNA for the CDR3 is TGTGCCAGTACCAGGGGGCTTGGGGCCAACGTCCTGACTTTC.